Below, 23 T cell receptor beta chains from the same sample are listed, as sequenced in a study of control samples from healthy donors and cancer patients. Generated by immunoSEQ multiplex PCR, the TCRdb table keeps only in-frame clones and is missing some. The sample records 110,000 or so clones, around 80% being singletons. Sequenced sample: blood. The source of these receptors is a man aged 18 to 30 in good health.

The chain carries TRBV30 and TRBJ1-2; D is unresolved. V gave up 2 bases and J gave up 6 bases, with 22 bases separating them. CDR1 and CDR2 from the germline V gene are GTSNPN and SVGIG (reference sequence). This CDR3 contains 16 residues. CDR3 in amino acids: CAWSSSRYSMWNGYTF. CDR3 nucleotide sequence: TGTGCCTGGAGTAGCTCTAGGTACTCAATGTGGAATGGCTACACCTTC.

This sequence joins TRBV6-4 and TRBJ1-1; D gene ambiguous. This CDR3 has 13 amino acids. Between the trimmed V and J ends, which lost 6 bases and 11 bases, there was a span of 19 bases. In germline, CDR1 is MRHNA, CDR2 SNTAGT. CDR3 amino acids: CASRRSNSEDAFF. As DNA, the CDR3 is TGTGCCAGCAGGAGGTCGAACAGCGAAGATGCTTTCTTT.

This chain links TRBV29-1 with TRBJ2-7; a possible D gene is TRBD2 (5 bases). The CDR3 sequence is 15 residues long. The V gene's germline CDR1 is SQVTM and CDR2 ANQGSEA. Trimming pared 6 bases from V and 3 bases from J, leaving 21 bases between. In nucleotides, the CDR3 is TGCAGCGTGGACTCGTGGGGTGCTCATGACTACGAGCAGTACGTC. It encodes CSVDSWGAHDYEQYV.

The chain carries TRBV23-1 and TRBJ2-7; 8 bases are shared with TRBD1. TRBV23-1 is an open reading frame whose function is uncertain. CDR3 length: 15 residues. Trimming removed 3 bases from V and 4 bases from J; junction bases left unmatched: 8. For the CDR3, the DNA is TGCGCCAGCAGTCACCCCGGACAGGGCACTTACGAGCAGTACTTC. Translation: CASSHPGQGTYEQYF.

The chain couples TRBV28 to TRBJ1-2; no definite D call. The CDR3 is made up of 14 amino acids. The germline CDR1 and CDR2 sequences are MDHEN and SYDVKM. V gave up 2 bases and J gave up 0 bases, with 7 bases separating them. CDR3 nucleotides: TGTGCCAGCAGTTTAGGTCTTTCTAACTATGGCTACACCTTC. As protein: CASSLGLSNYGYTF.

The genes are TRBV7-2 and TRBJ2-3, with a weak D call TRBD2 (5 bases). The CDR3 sequence is 13 residues long. V lost 6 bases and J 4 bases, leaving 11 bases between the germline ends. CDR1 SGHTA and CDR2 FQGNSA come from the germline V gene. The DNA of the CDR3 is TGTGCCAGCAGTTCCACTAGGGCAGATACGCAGTATTTT. Translating it yields CASSSTRADTQYF.

The genes are TRBV7-2 and TRBJ2-7; TRBD2 might be the D (6 bases). This CDR3 region has 13 residues. Germline CDR1 reads SGHTA; CDR2 reads FQGNSA. V was clipped by 5 bases and J by 3 bases, with 11 bases between them. In nucleotides, the CDR3 is TGTGCCAGCAGCGCTCGGGGGAACTACGAGCAGTACTTC. It yields the protein CASSARGNYEQYF.

This clone was seen only a few times. CDR3 amino acids: CASNNGYEQFF. For the CDR3, the DNA is TGTGCCAGCAATAATGGCTATGAGCAGTTCTTC. This chain joins TRBV27 and TRBJ2-1; D is unclear. This CDR3 comprises 11 residues. Germline CDR1 is MNHEY and CDR2 is SMNVEV (reference sequence). The germline V and J ends were trimmed by 7 bases and 8 bases, with 9 bases remaining between them.

The chain uses TRBV5-6 and TRBJ2-3; 8 bases agree with TRBD1. CDR3 length equals 14 residues. J was trimmed by 5 bases and V by 3 bases; bases with no gene match: 5. The germline V gene encodes CDR1 SGHDT and CDR2 YYEEEE. The CDR3 region has the DNA TGTGCCAGCAGCTGGACAGGGAAGATAGATACGCAGTATTTT. Translated: CASSWTGKIDTQYF.

V usage is TRBV19 and J usage is TRBJ1-6; D uncertain. V lost 2 bases to trimming and J lost 9 bases, with 11 bases between them. This CDR3 spans 14 amino acids. CDR1 LNHDA and CDR2 SQIVND come from the germline V gene (reference sequence). In DNA, the CDR3 is TGTGCCAGTAGTATAAGACTTCTGAGTTCACCCCTCCACTTT. This codes for CASSIRLLSSPLHF.

CDR3 amino acids: CASSRDRGETQYF. The CDR3 region has the DNA TGCGCCAGCAGCCGGGACAGGGGAGAGACCCAGTACTTC. The chain couples TRBV4-3 to TRBJ2-5, with TRBD1 identical over 10 bases. The germline V gene has CDR1 LGHNA and CDR2 YSLEER. Germline trimming cut 4 bases from V and 4 bases from J; bases unmatched to any gene: 0. This CDR3 comprises 13 residues.

This chain uses TRBV27 with TRBJ1-1, with 9 nucleotides matching TRBD1. CDR3 length equals 14 residues. V lost 5 bases, J lost 3 bases, and 4 bases stayed unmatched. In germline, CDR1 is MNHEY, CDR2 SMNVEV (reference sequence). This CDR3 is CASSPWDRDTEAFF. CDR3 DNA: TGTGCCAGCAGTCCATGGGACAGGGACACTGAAGCTTTCTTT.

This clone was recorded a few times. J is TRBJ1-2 and V is TRBV12-3 or TRBV12-4, with TRBD1 matching 8 bases. V lost 7 bases and J lost 8; bases outside the gene matches: 6. This CDR3 has 12 amino acids. The CDR3 nucleotides are TGTGCCAGCAAGCAGGGGGCAAAGGGCTACACCTTC. This sequence encodes CASKQGAKGYTF.

The rearrangement joins TRBV2 to TRBJ2-2; D remains ambiguous. The germline V gene has CDR1 SNHLY and CDR2 FYNNEI. With 4 bases removed from V and 3 bases from J, the gap between germline ends came to 12 bases. This CDR3 is built from 15 residues. CDR3 residues: CASSGFQSYTGELFF. CDR3 in DNA: TGTGCCAGCAGTGGATTTCAGAGTTACACCGGGGAGCTGTTTTTT.

The rearrangement links TRBV18 to TRBJ1-2, with D unresolved. V lost 0 bases and J lost 4, with 12 bases in between. The germline V gene encodes CDR1 KGHSH and CDR2 LQKENI. This CDR3 spans 15 amino acids. The DNA for the CDR3 is TGTGCCAGCTCACCACCCTCAGACGGAGCCTATGGCTACACCTTC. It is translated as CASSPPSDGAYGYTF.

The rearrangement joins TRBV6-5 to TRBJ2-2; 10 bases align to TRBD1. Germline V gives CDR1 MNHEY, CDR2 SVGAGI. Trimming cost V 4 bases and J 4 bases; bases outside gene matches: 3. CDR3 size: 15 residues. CDR3 sequence reads: CASSSRTGGTGELFF. The DNA of the CDR3 is TGTGCCAGCAGTTCCCGGACAGGGGGCACCGGGGAGCTGTTTTTT.

As to this clone: One junction end does not reproduce the germline sequence, and a read error may be involved. The rearrangement joins TRBV28 to TRBJ2-2, with 8 nucleotides matching TRBD2. CDR1 and CDR2 (germline): MDHEN, SYDVKM. The CDR3 length is 17 residues. The CDR3 protein is CASSLWHSGERNGELFF. The CDR3 nucleotides are TGTGCCAGCAGCTTATGGCATAGCGGGGAAAGGAACGGGGAGCTGTTTTTT.

The chain has TRBV9 and TRBJ2-3, with 10 bases that match TRBD2. Germline CDR1 is SGDLS and CDR2 is YYNGEE. The junction had 5 bases not matched to a gene; V was cut back by 4 bases and J by 0 bases. The CDR3 covers 16 residues. CDR3 sequence reads: CASSWTSGPSTDTQYF. CDR3 nucleotides: TGTGCCAGCAGCTGGACTAGCGGCCCTAGCACAGATACGCAGTATTTT.

J is TRBJ2-7 and V is TRBV25-1; unclear D gene. Deletions cut 0 bases from V and 0 bases from J, with 6 bases between. The germline V gene encodes CDR1 MGHDK and CDR2 SYGVNS. The CDR3 consists of 14 residues. The CDR3 sequence is CASSEYYRSYEQYV. CDR3 in DNA: TGTGCCAGCAGTGAATATTATCGCTCCTACGAGCAGTACGTC.

There are a few counts of this clone. CDR3 sequence (DNA): TGTGCCAGCAGCTTAGGACAGGGGACGCCCTATAATTCACCCCTCCACTTT. Its translation: CASSLGQGTPYNSPLHF. The gene calls are TRBV7-8 and TRBJ1-6, with 8 bases matching TRBD1. This CDR3 has 17 residues. Germline V lookup: CDR1 SGHVS, CDR2 FQNEAQ. Trimming cost V 1 base and J 2 bases; bases outside gene matches: 4.

This chain joins TRBV3-1 (or the pseudogene TRBV3-2) and TRBJ2-5; D gene unclear. The germline gives CDR1 LGHDT, CDR2 YNNKEL (reference sequence). The V end was cut by 1 base, the J end by 0 bases, with 6 bases between. CDR3 length: 14 amino acids. The CDR3 DNA reads TGTGCCAGCAGCCAAGGGCGGTACCAAGAGACCCAGTACTTC. Its protein is CASSQGRYQETQYF.

This CDR3 is CASTKSSGANVLTF. In nucleotides, the CDR3 is TGTGCCAGTACCAAGAGCTCTGGGGCCAACGTCCTGACTTTC. This chain links TRBV19 with TRBJ2-6; D call uncertain. Trimming shortened V by 7 bases and J by 0 bases, and 7 bases separated the two germline ends. Germline CDR1 LNHDA, CDR2 SQIVND (reference sequence). The CDR3 loop spans 14 amino acids.

The CDR3 region is CATSRERRSLASGANVLTF. CDR3 bases: TGTGCCACCAGCAGAGAAAGAAGGTCTCTAGCATCTGGGGCCAACGTCCTGACTTTC. V usage is TRBV15 and J usage is TRBJ2-6; perhaps TRBD2 as D (5 bases). CDR1 is LNHNV, CDR2 YYDKDF, per germline (reference sequence). Trimming pared 0 bases from V and 1 base from J, leaving 16 bases between. The CDR3 is 19 residues long.